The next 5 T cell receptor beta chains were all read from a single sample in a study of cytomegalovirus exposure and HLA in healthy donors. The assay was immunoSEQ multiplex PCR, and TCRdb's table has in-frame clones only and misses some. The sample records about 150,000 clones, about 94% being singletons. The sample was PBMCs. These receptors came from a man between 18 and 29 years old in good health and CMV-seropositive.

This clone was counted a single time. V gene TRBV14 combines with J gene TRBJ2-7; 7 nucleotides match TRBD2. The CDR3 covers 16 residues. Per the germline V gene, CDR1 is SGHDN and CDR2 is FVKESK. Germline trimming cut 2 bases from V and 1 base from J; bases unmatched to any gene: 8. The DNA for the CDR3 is TGTGCCAGCAGCCAATTTGCGGGAGACGGGTCCTACGAGCAGTACTTC. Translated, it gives CASSQFAGDGSYEQYF.

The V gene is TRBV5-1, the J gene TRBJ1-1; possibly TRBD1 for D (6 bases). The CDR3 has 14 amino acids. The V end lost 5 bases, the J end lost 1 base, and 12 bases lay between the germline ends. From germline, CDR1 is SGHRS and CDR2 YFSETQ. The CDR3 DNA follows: TGCGCCAGCAGATATCTGACAGGGAACACTGAAGCTTTCTTT. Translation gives CASRYLTGNTEAFF.

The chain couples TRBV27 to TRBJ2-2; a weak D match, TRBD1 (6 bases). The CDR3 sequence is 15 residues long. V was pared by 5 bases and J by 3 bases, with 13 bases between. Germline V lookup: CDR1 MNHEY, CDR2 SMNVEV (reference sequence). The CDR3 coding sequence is TGTGCCAGCAGTCCTACAGGGTCGGACACCGGGGAGCTGTTTTTT. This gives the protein CASSPTGSDTGELFF.

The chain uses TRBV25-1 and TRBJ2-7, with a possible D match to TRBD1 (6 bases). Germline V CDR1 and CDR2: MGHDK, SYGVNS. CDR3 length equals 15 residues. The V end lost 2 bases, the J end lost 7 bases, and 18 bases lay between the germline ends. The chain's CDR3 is CASSELTGLGNEQYF. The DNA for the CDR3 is TGTGCCAGCAGTGAACTCACAGGGTTGGGTAATGAGCAGTACTTC.

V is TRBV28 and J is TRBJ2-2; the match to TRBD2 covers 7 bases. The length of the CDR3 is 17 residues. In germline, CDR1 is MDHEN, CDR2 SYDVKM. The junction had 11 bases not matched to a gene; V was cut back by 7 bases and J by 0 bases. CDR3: CASTPPVGRANTGELFF. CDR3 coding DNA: TGTGCCAGCACCCCTCCCGTGGGGAGGGCGAACACCGGGGAGCTGTTTTTT. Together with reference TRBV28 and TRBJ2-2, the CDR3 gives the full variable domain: DVKVTQSSRYLVKRTGEKVFLECVQDMDHENMFWYRQDPGLGLRLIYFSYDVKMKEKGDIPEGYSVSREKKERFSLILESASTNQTSMYLCASTPPVGRANTGELFFGEGSRLTVL.